This TCR beta chain was captured in a study of shared clonotypes between healthy human individuals. Measured with immunoSEQ multiplex PCR; TCRdb has only the in-frame clones, and not every one. The profile shows approximately 1.4 million clones, 95% to 99% of them singletons. Source material: naive CD4+ T cells sorted from blood. Subset defined: CD45RA+ positively selected. The receptor was isolated from a man in his thirties or forties in good health.

CDR3 DNA: TGTGCCAGCAGTTACTCACCGACACCGGAGGGTGAGCAGTTCTTC. Translation gives CASSYSPTPEGEQFF. This chain uses TRBV6-5 with TRBJ2-1; D may be TRBD2 (6 bases). Germline CDR1 MNHEY, CDR2 SVGAGI. Trimming took 0 bases from V and 9 from J, leaving 15 bases between them. The length of the CDR3 is 15 residues.